This TCR beta chain emerged from a study of blood T cell dynamics during melanoma immunotherapy. Study background: Patients with metastatic melanoma got pembrolizumab or nivolumab-ipilimumab as first-line care.

Study observations and caveats: At W3, later disease-control patients showed bifurcated PBMC repertoire changes, unlike progressors.

Sample time point: pre-treatment baseline. Prior systemic cancer therapy, immunosuppressant use and other active malignancies excluded patients. Some clones are missing from TCRdb's copy, which holds only in-frame ones; the method was immunoSEQ multiplex PCR. The table records about 7,000 clones, 80% to 85% of them present only once. Comments on this clone: The antigen is undetermined.

The sequences come from blood, collected from a patient treated with checkpoint blockade. The TCR comes from a human donor with melanoma.

CDR3 DNA sequence: TGTGCCAGCAGTCCTGGACAGGGGGCTTTCGGTGGCTACACCTTC. This codes for CASSPGQGAFGGYTF. The gene calls are TRBV6-6 and TRBJ1-2; 11 nucleotides match TRBD1. CDR1 and CDR2 (germline): MNHNY, SVGAGI (reference sequence). The J segment lost 7 bases and the V segment lost 5 bases, leaving 9 bases of the junction unmatched. The CDR3 is 15 residues long.